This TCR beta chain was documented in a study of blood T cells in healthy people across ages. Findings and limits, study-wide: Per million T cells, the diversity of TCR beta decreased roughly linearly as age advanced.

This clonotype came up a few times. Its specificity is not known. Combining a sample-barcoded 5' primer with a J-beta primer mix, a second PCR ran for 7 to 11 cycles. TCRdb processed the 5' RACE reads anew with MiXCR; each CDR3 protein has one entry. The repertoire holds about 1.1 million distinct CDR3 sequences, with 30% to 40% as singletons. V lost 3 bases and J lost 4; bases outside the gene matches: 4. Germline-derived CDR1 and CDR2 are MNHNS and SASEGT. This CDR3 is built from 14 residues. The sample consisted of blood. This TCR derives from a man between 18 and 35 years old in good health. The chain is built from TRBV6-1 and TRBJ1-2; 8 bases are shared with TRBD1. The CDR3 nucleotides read TGTGCCAGCAGTGAGTCAGGGGGCGTCTATGGCTACACCTTC. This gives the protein CASSESGGVYGYTF.